The 2 T cell receptor beta chains below were found in one sample sequenced in a study of shared clonotypes between healthy human individuals. The method was immunoSEQ multiplex PCR; TCRdb's version includes in-frame clones alone and lacks a portion of them. The data show around 1.5 million clones, nearly 99% seen once. Material: naive CD4+ T cells sorted from blood. Noted subset: CD45RA+ positively selected. These TCRs come from a man under 40 in good health.

The chain links TRBV7-9 to TRBJ2-1; D is unresolved. CDR1 is SEHNR, CDR2 FQNEAQ, per germline (reference sequence). The CDR3 has 12 amino acids. The ends were cut back, 4 bases at V and 6 bases at J, with 7 bases in the middle. The CDR3 here is CASSSAGNEQFF. DNA of the CDR3: TGTGCCAGCAGCTCCGCCGGCAATGAGCAGTTCTTC.

A note on this clone: Other DNA sequences in the same sample also yield this CDR3. The chain combines TRBV5-1 with TRBJ2-5, with D unresolved. V was cut by 0 bases and J by 2 bases, with 5 bases left in between. This CDR3 is built from 13 residues. The germline V gene has CDR1 SGHRS and CDR2 YFSETQ. CDR3 nucleotides: TGCGCCAGCAGCTTGGGGGGTCAAGAGACCCAGTACTTC. Translation: CASSLGGQETQYF.